This TCR beta chain was profiled in a study of blood T cell repertoires in COVID-19. Turning to the study itself: The United States, Italy and Spain provided the acute and convalescent COVID-19 samples. PBMCs, B-cell-depleted T cells, or T cells provided the cDNA or gDNA that made up the material.

Germline-derived CDR1 and CDR2 are ENHRY and SYGVKD. V was clipped by 10 bases and J by 4 bases; unmatched bases: 8. The CDR3 sequence is 15 residues long. Authors' methods: Estimates of nucleated cell counts were drawn from the amplification of reference gene primers. TCRdb's table, derived via immunoSEQ multiplex PCR, lists solely in-frame clones and lacks some. That table is the source of V, J and clone size, and D and trimming were worked out from the DNA. Of about 170,000 clones in the sample, about 80% are singletons; the top ten hold approximately 2.4%. The chain carries TRBV10-3 and TRBJ2-1, with 12 bases identical to TRBD2. Specimen: peripheral blood. This sequence originates from a human donor with acute or convalescent COVID-19. The donor label of this sample is uncertain. The CDR3 DNA reads as TGTGCCACCTACACTAGCGGGGGGTTATACAATGAGCAGTTCTTC. Protein product: CATYTSGGLYNEQFF.